The clone carrying this T cell receptor beta chain occurred a few times. These data are taken from a study of blood T cells in healthy people across ages. A second PCR, run for roughly 6 to 11 cycles, used a sample-barcoded 5' primer plus a J-beta primer mix. TCRdb independently ran MiXCR on the 5' RACE reads; one entry per CDR3 protein. Among about 930,000 distinct CDR3 sequences, almost 30% were seen once, and the ten largest hold roughly 10%. Researchers isolated at least 7 million PBMCs per sample. CDR3 size: 13 residues. CDR1 and CDR2 (germline): MNHEY, SMNVEV (reference sequence). The V end lost 5 bases, the J end lost 0 bases, and 7 bases lay between the germline ends. The data also belong to a second study, concerning T cells of mothers and their children. That study reports: The study recruited a few healthy Caucasian mothers and their six children as donors.

This chain joins TRBV27 and TRBJ1-1; D gene uncertain. The source material was blood. This receptor was obtained from a woman in her thirties or forties in good health. CDR3 bases: TGTGCCAGCAGTATCTACCTGAACACTGAAGCTTTCTTT. Its translation is CASSIYLNTEAFF.